This T cell receptor beta chain was identified in a study of shared clonotypes between healthy human individuals. Broader study findings: What rarefaction showed was incomplete sorted-subset sequencing despite large depth.

The table came from immunoSEQ multiplex PCR; TCRdb's copy has only in-frame clones and leaves some out. The sample gives approximately 1.5 million clones, 98% of which show up once; 0.45% is in the top ten. As regards this clone: Its cognate antigen is unknown.

Trimming took off 0 bases at V and 6 bases at J, with 9 bases between the two ends. The CDR3 totals 14 residues. In germline, CDR1 is LGHNA, CDR2 YSLEER. V is TRBV4-3 and J is TRBJ1-5, with D maybe TRBD1 (5 bases). The sequence was collected from a man younger than 45 in good health. The material sequenced was naive CD4+ T cells sorted from blood. This sample's subset: CD45RA+ positively selected. The CDR3 region has the DNA TGCGCCAGCAGCCAAGATCCAGGGAGTCAGCCCCAGCATTTT. This translates into CASSQDPGSQPQHF.